Listed below are T cell receptor beta chains from one sample, sequenced in a study of regulatory T cells in long-lasting Graves disease. One entry per CDR3 protein, called by TCRdb with MiXCR from the multiplex PCR reads. Of about 660,000 distinct CDR3 sequences listed, approximately 31% are singletons. The sample was peripheral blood mononuclear cells (PBMCs), taken when the disease was refractory, from a patient treated with antithyroid drugs. These receptors were obtained from a female donor with Graves disease. The CDR3 runs from the conserved cysteine through the conserved F or W. Each record gives: D gene, clone size, J gene, V gene, CDR3 DNA, CDR3 protein. A D gene is named only where the DNA matches it firmly. Clone size, where shown, is once, few, many, or a class for clones that have expanded.

D gene: .
clone size: .
J gene: TRBJ1-1
V gene: TRBV29-1
CDR3 DNA: TGCAGCAGTCGGGGGTCCATGAACACTGAAGCTTTCTTT
CDR3 protein: CSSRGSMNTEAFF

D gene: .
clone size: few
J gene: TRBJ2-4
V gene: TRBV29-1
CDR3 DNA: TGCAGCGCCAGGGAAGGGGTTTTCAAAAACATTCAGTACTTC
CDR3 protein: CSAREGVFKNIQYF

D gene: .
clone size: many
J gene: TRBJ1-5
V gene: TRBV28
CDR3 DNA: TGTGCCAGCAGGTTCGGAACAGGGAATCAGCCCCAGCATTTT
CDR3 protein: CASRFGTGNQPQHF

D gene: .
clone size: many
J gene: TRBJ1-5
V gene: TRBV2
CDR3 DNA: TGTGCCAGGCGACCAGGAGGCTATAGCAATCAGCCCCAGCATTTT
CDR3 protein: CARRPGGYSNQPQHF

D gene: TRBD1
clone size: many
J gene: TRBJ1-2
V gene: TRBV18
CDR3 DNA: TGTGCCAGCTCACCGACAGGGAATGGCTACACCTTC
CDR3 protein: CASSPTGNGYTF

D gene: TRBD2
clone size: few
J gene: TRBJ2-7
V gene: TRBV6-1
CDR3 DNA: TGTGCCAGCATTCCTACGGGGGGGATGTACGAGCAGTACTTC
CDR3 protein: CASIPTGGMYEQYF

D gene: .
clone size: few
J gene: TRBJ2-5
V gene: TRBV18
CDR3 DNA: TGTGCCAGCTCACCGTACTACCAGGCCCAGGGAGAGACCCAGTACTTC
CDR3 protein: CASSPYYQAQGETQYF

D gene: .
clone size: few
J gene: TRBJ2-7
V gene: TRBV12-3/TRBV12-4
CDR3 DNA: TGTGCCAGCAGTTTCGGGCTAGCGAGCCCGTACGAGCAGTACTTC
CDR3 protein: CASSFGLASPYEQYF

D gene: .
clone size: many
J gene: TRBJ2-7
V gene: TRBV12-3/TRBV12-4
CDR3 DNA: TGTGCCAGCAGCCCTGGAAGGGGAGTAGGCACTCACGAGCAGTACTTC
CDR3 protein: CASSPGRGVGTHEQYF

D gene: TRBD2
clone size: many
J gene: TRBJ2-7
V gene: TRBV2
CDR3 DNA: TGTGCCAGCAGGGGGACTAGCGGGAGAGGCGAGCAGTACTTC
CDR3 protein: CASRGTSGRGEQYF

D gene: TRBD2
clone size: .
J gene: TRBJ2-1
V gene: TRBV3-1
CDR3 DNA: TGTGCCAGCAGCCAAGAGCTAGCGGGAGGGTTCAGGGATGAGCAGTTCTTC
CDR3 protein: CASSQELAGGFRDEQFF

D gene: .
clone size: .
J gene: TRBJ2-7
V gene: TRBV3-1
CDR3 DNA: TGTGCCAGCAGCCAAGATCTGGGCAGGACCTACGAGCAGTACTTC
CDR3 protein: CASSQDLGRTYEQYF

D gene: .
clone size: .
J gene: TRBJ2-2
V gene: TRBV29-1
CDR3 DNA: TGCAGCGTTGACAGGGTATCGGACACCGGGGAGCTGTTTTTT
CDR3 protein: CSVDRVSDTGELFF

D gene: TRBD2
clone size: .
J gene: TRBJ2-7
V gene: TRBV7-2
CDR3 DNA: TGTGCCAGCAGCTTACAAGGGGGAAGCGGGAGGTACTCCTACGAGCAGTACTTC
CDR3 protein: CASSLQGGSGRYSYEQYF

D gene: .
clone size: .
J gene: TRBJ1-1
V gene: TRBV7-9
CDR3 DNA: TGTGCCAGCAGCGCGACACAGGGAGTAGGGACTGAAGCTTTCTTT
CDR3 protein: CASSATQGVGTEAFF

D gene: .
clone size: .
J gene: TRBJ2-2
V gene: TRBV5-1
CDR3 DNA: TGCGCCAGCAGCTCCTCCTTGGGGGGGGAGCTGTTTTTT
CDR3 protein: CASSSSLGGELFF

D gene: .
clone size: many
J gene: TRBJ2-5
V gene: TRBV24-1
CDR3 DNA: TGTGCCACCAGTGATCCGTCAGGGGAGACCCAGTACTTC
CDR3 protein: CATSDPSGETQYF

D gene: TRBD2
clone size: .
J gene: TRBJ2-5
V gene: TRBV6-1
CDR3 DNA: TGTGCCAGCAGTCCACGACTAGTGGGAGGGGAGACCCAGTACTTC
CDR3 protein: CASSPRLVGGETQYF

D gene: .
clone size: .
J gene: TRBJ1-5
V gene: TRBV19
CDR3 DNA: TGTGCCAGTAGTATTTTGGTCGATAGCAATCAGCCCCAGCATTTT
CDR3 protein: CASSILVDSNQPQHF

D gene: TRBD1
clone size: .
J gene: TRBJ1-1
V gene: TRBV9
CDR3 DNA: TGTGCCAGCAGCCCCCGGGGGGACAGCTACACTGAAGCTTTCTTT
CDR3 protein: CASSPRGDSYTEAFF

D gene: TRBD1
clone size: .
J gene: TRBJ2-6
V gene: TRBV9
CDR3 DNA: TGTGCCAGCAGCGGCTCCGGGACAGGGTTCTCTGGGGCCAACGTCCTGACTTTC
CDR3 protein: CASSGSGTGFSGANVLTF

D gene: TRBD1
clone size: .
J gene: TRBJ1-2
V gene: TRBV20-1
CDR3 DNA: TGCAGTGCTAGTCACAGGGGCAACTATGGCTACACCTTC
CDR3 protein: CSASHRGNYGYTF

D gene: .
clone size: many
J gene: TRBJ1-5
V gene: TRBV28
CDR3 DNA: TGTGCCAGCAGTTTAGGGACTCCGGGGACTGCTCAGCCCCAGCATTTT
CDR3 protein: CASSLGTPGTAQPQHF

D gene: TRBD1
clone size: few
J gene: TRBJ1-5
V gene: TRBV6-1
CDR3 DNA: TGTGCCAGCAAGGGGCCTCGGAGGGGGCAGAGCAATCAGCCCCAGCATTTT
CDR3 protein: CASKGPRRGQSNQPQHF

D gene: TRBD2
clone size: .
J gene: TRBJ2-7
V gene: TRBV12-3/TRBV12-4
CDR3 DNA: TGTGCCAGCAGTCCCCCGGGGACGGCGGGGGGTTACTACGAGCAGTACTTC
CDR3 protein: CASSPPGTAGGYYEQYF

D gene: .
clone size: .
J gene: TRBJ1-1
V gene: TRBV9
CDR3 DNA: TGTGCCAGCAGCGTAGTGGCAGGGAAGGCTGAAGCTTTCTTT
CDR3 protein: CASSVVAGKAEAFF

D gene: .
clone size: few
J gene: TRBJ1-4
V gene: TRBV7-9
CDR3 DNA: TGTGCCAGCAGCTTAGCCGGGACGCCTGAAGAAAAACTGTTTTTT
CDR3 protein: CASSLAGTPEEKLFF

D gene: .
clone size: few
J gene: TRBJ2-2
V gene: TRBV12-3/TRBV12-4
CDR3 DNA: TGTGCCAGCAGTTTAGACCACTGGGGAGGCGGGAACACCGGGGAGCTGTTTTTT
CDR3 protein: CASSLDHWGGGNTGELFF

D gene: .
clone size: few
J gene: TRBJ2-7
V gene: TRBV11-2
CDR3 DNA: TGTGCCAGCAGCTTATCGGCAGGGGAGGGATACGAGCAGTACTTC
CDR3 protein: CASSLSAGEGYEQYF

D gene: TRBD1
clone size: .
J gene: TRBJ1-5
V gene: TRBV5-6
CDR3 DNA: TGTGCCAGCAGCCAGGGGGACAGGGGGACCCAGCCCCAGCATTTT
CDR3 protein: CASSQGDRGTQPQHF

D gene: TRBD1
clone size: few
J gene: TRBJ2-7
V gene: TRBV27
CDR3 DNA: TGTGCCAGCGGCGAGGTATTGGACAGGGGTAACGAGCAGTACTTC
CDR3 protein: CASGEVLDRGNEQYF

D gene: .
clone size: .
J gene: TRBJ2-7
V gene: TRBV19
CDR3 DNA: TGTGCCAGTAATCCGGGACGGAGCTCCTACGAGCAGTACTTC
CDR3 protein: CASNPGRSSYEQYF

D gene: .
clone size: .
J gene: TRBJ1-5
V gene: TRBV3-1
CDR3 DNA: TGTGCCAGCAGCCAAGATCATGGGGGTGATCAGCCCCAGCATTTT
CDR3 protein: CASSQDHGGDQPQHF

D gene: .
clone size: .
J gene: TRBJ2-2
V gene: TRBV7-9
CDR3 DNA: TGTGCCAGCAGACCCCCCTCCGGGGAGCTGTTTTTT
CDR3 protein: CASRPPSGELFF

D gene: TRBD1
clone size: .
J gene: TRBJ1-5
V gene: TRBV7-2
CDR3 DNA: TGTGCCAGCAGCACACCGGACAGGGGGCATAACAATCAGCCCCAGCATTTT
CDR3 protein: CASSTPDRGHNNQPQHF

D gene: TRBD2
clone size: few
J gene: TRBJ2-3
V gene: TRBV6-2/TRBV6-3
CDR3 DNA: TGTGCCAGCAGACACACCTCTAGCGGGAAAACAGATACGCAGTATTTT
CDR3 protein: CASRHTSSGKTDTQYF

D gene: .
clone size: few
J gene: TRBJ2-5
V gene: TRBV29-1
CDR3 DNA: TGCACCCAATCCCACACAGACCAAGAGACCCAGTACTTC
CDR3 protein: CTQSHTDQETQYF

D gene: .
clone size: .
J gene: TRBJ2-7
V gene: TRBV5-1
CDR3 DNA: TGCGCCAGCAGCTTGAAGGGGGTCTACGAGCAGTACTTC
CDR3 protein: CASSLKGVYEQYF

D gene: TRBD2
clone size: .
J gene: TRBJ2-4
V gene: TRBV10-1
CDR3 DNA: TGCGCCAGCAGACTAGCGGGAATAACCAAAAACATTCAGTACTTC
CDR3 protein: CASRLAGITKNIQYF

D gene: .
clone size: many
J gene: TRBJ2-7
V gene: TRBV29-1
CDR3 DNA: TGCATCTTCTCCCCAGGAGACACATTCTCCTACGAGCAGTACTTC
CDR3 protein: CIFSPGDTFSYEQYF

D gene: .
clone size: few
J gene: TRBJ2-2
V gene: TRBV10-1
CDR3 DNA: TGCGCCAGCAGTGAAATTAGGAACACCGGGGAGCTGTTTTTT
CDR3 protein: CASSEIRNTGELFF

D gene: TRBD1
clone size: .
J gene: TRBJ2-7
V gene: TRBV5-1
CDR3 DNA: TGTGCCAGCAGCTTGGATGGACAGGGTCAGTTAAGGCAGTACTTC
CDR3 protein: CASSLDGQGQLRQYF

D gene: .
clone size: many
J gene: TRBJ2-2
V gene: TRBV11-2
CDR3 DNA: TGTGCCAGCAGCGCCACCGGGGAGCTGTTTTTT
CDR3 protein: CASSATGELFF

D gene: TRBD1
clone size: .
J gene: TRBJ1-1
V gene: TRBV11-2
CDR3 DNA: TGTGCCAGCAGCTTAGAGAGACAGGGTGAAGCTTTCTTT
CDR3 protein: CASSLERQGEAFF

D gene: .
clone size: many
J gene: TRBJ2-5
V gene: TRBV12-3/TRBV12-4
CDR3 DNA: TGTGCCAGCAGTTTAACGGGAACCCAGTACTTC
CDR3 protein: CASSLTGTQYF

D gene: .
clone size: .
J gene: TRBJ1-5
V gene: TRBV7-8
CDR3 DNA: TGTGCCAGCAGCTTATTAATGAATAGCAATCAGCCCCAGCATTTT
CDR3 protein: CASSLLMNSNQPQHF

D gene: TRBD1
clone size: .
J gene: TRBJ2-5
V gene: TRBV30
CDR3 DNA: TGTGCCTGGAGTCCCAGGGGGCGGGAAGAGACCCAGTACTTC
CDR3 protein: CAWSPRGREETQYF

D gene: .
clone size: .
J gene: TRBJ1-5
V gene: TRBV29-1
CDR3 DNA: TGCAGCGTTGCCCGGGACACTAATCAGCCCCAGCATTTT
CDR3 protein: CSVARDTNQPQHF

D gene: TRBD1
clone size: many
J gene: TRBJ1-1
V gene: TRBV27
CDR3 DNA: TGTGCCAGCAGTGCCCTCACAGGGGGCACTGAAGCTTTCTTT
CDR3 protein: CASSALTGGTEAFF

D gene: .
clone size: few
J gene: TRBJ1-2
V gene: TRBV28
CDR3 DNA: TGTGCCAGCAGATTGTCGGGGTCTGGCTACACCTTC
CDR3 protein: CASRLSGSGYTF

D gene: .
clone size: .
J gene: TRBJ1-5
V gene: TRBV6-2/TRBV6-3
CDR3 DNA: TGTGCCAGCAGTTACTCGGCAGGGAGGGTAAGAAGCAATCAGCCCCAGCATTTT
CDR3 protein: CASSYSAGRVRSNQPQHF

D gene: .
clone size: many
J gene: TRBJ1-4
V gene: TRBV12-3/TRBV12-4
CDR3 DNA: TGTGCCAGCAGGTCCAGTAAAGAAAAACTGTTTTTT
CDR3 protein: CASRSSKEKLFF

D gene: .
clone size: few
J gene: TRBJ1-5
V gene: TRBV27
CDR3 DNA: TGTGCCAGCAGTTACACATCGGCTCAGCCCCAGCATTTT
CDR3 protein: CASSYTSAQPQHF

D gene: .
clone size: few
J gene: TRBJ1-6
V gene: TRBV27
CDR3 DNA: TGTGCCAGCAGTCCATTGGGCTCCTATAATTCACCCCTCCACTTT
CDR3 protein: CASSPLGSYNSPLHF

D gene: .
clone size: .
J gene: TRBJ1-1
V gene: TRBV5-1
CDR3 DNA: TGCGCCAGCAGCAGGGACACCCTGGGAGCTTCCTTT
CDR3 protein: CASSRDTLGASF

D gene: .
clone size: few
J gene: TRBJ1-2
V gene: TRBV5-5
CDR3 DNA: TGTGCCAGCAGCTTGAGGGCAGCTTATATCGACTATGGCTACACCTTC
CDR3 protein: CASSLRAAYIDYGYTF

D gene: .
clone size: few
J gene: TRBJ1-1
V gene: TRBV9
CDR3 DNA: TGTGCCAGCAGCGTAGTGGCAGGGGAGAACACTGAAGCTTTCTTT
CDR3 protein: CASSVVAGENTEAFF

D gene: .
clone size: many
J gene: TRBJ1-1
V gene: TRBV2
CDR3 DNA: TGTGCCAGCAGTGAATCTACTTTATGGACGAACACTGAAGCTTTCTTT
CDR3 protein: CASSESTLWTNTEAFF

D gene: .
clone size: few
J gene: TRBJ1-4
V gene: TRBV9
CDR3 DNA: TGTGCCAGCAGCATGGGCAGACAGAATGAAAAACTGTTTTTT
CDR3 protein: CASSMGRQNEKLFF